The 10 T cell receptor beta chains below all came from one sample that was sequenced in a study of blood T cell repertoires in COVID-19. The method was immunoSEQ multiplex PCR; TCRdb's version includes in-frame clones alone and lacks a portion of them. The profile covers approximately 290,000 clones, with 80% to 90% appearing a single time and around 0.84% taken by the ten largest. Sequenced sample: peripheral blood. The receptor set was obtained from a man between 25 and 39 years old with acute or convalescent COVID-19.

The chain has TRBV7-3 and TRBJ2-5; D possibly corresponds to TRBD1 (6 bases). The ends were cut back, 5 bases at V and 2 bases at J, with 15 bases in the middle. Germline values: CDR1 SGHTA, CDR2 FQGTGA. CDR3 length equals 15 residues. The DNA for the CDR3 is TGTGCCAGCAGCCCAATTGCGACAGGTCAAGAGACCCAGTACTTC. Protein: CASSPIATGQETQYF.

This clone came up once. J is TRBJ1-1 and V is TRBV6-6; maybe TRBD1 (5 bases). This CDR3 has 13 amino acids. Germline-derived CDR1 and CDR2 are MNHNY and SVGAGI (reference sequence). Trimming took 8 bases from V and 0 from J, leaving 10 bases between them. This chain's CDR3 is CASGSRVNTEAFF. The CDR3, as DNA: TGTGCCAGCGGGTCCAGGGTGAACACTGAAGCTTTCTTT.

The chain links TRBV29-1 to TRBJ2-3; TRBD1 is a possible D gene (6 bases). Germline V lookup: CDR1 SQVTM, CDR2 ANQGSEA. Trimming stripped 3 bases from V and 8 bases from J, with 12 bases between. This CDR3 spans 12 amino acids. CDR3 nucleotide sequence: TGCAGCGTTGAGGGACAACAGATTACGCAGTATTTT. As protein: CSVEGQQITQYF.

V gene TRBV6-5 combines with J gene TRBJ1-1; TRBD1 matches at 9 bases. CDR1 is MNHEY and CDR2 is SVGAGI in the germline V gene. V was pared by 6 bases and J by 4 bases, with 6 bases of the junction left unmatched. The CDR3 has 14 residues. The CDR3 sequence: CASSDRGVSTEAFF. CDR3 sequence (DNA): TGTGCCAGCAGCGACAGGGGGGTGAGCACTGAAGCTTTCTTT.

The chain uses TRBV6-2 or TRBV6-3 and TRBJ1-2; 8 nucleotides match TRBD1. The V segment lost 0 bases and the J segment 6 bases; nucleotides outside the gene matches: 6. CDR3 length: 15 residues. Germline V gene data show CDR1 as MNHEY and CDR2 as SVGEGT. CDR3 amino acids: CASSYSRTGSNGYTF. For the CDR3, the DNA is TGTGCCAGCAGTTACTCTCGGACAGGGAGTAATGGCTACACCTTC.

This clone was counted a few times. The V call is TRBV7-9, the J call TRBJ1-2; 7 nucleotides line up with TRBD1. CDR3 size: 14 residues. V lost 2 bases to trimming and J lost 5 bases; unmatched junction nucleotides: 5. Germline V CDR1 and CDR2: SEHNR, FQNEAQ (reference sequence). The CDR3, as DNA: TGTGCCAGCAGCTTAACAGGGGCTGGATATGGCTACACCTTC. The encoded protein is CASSLTGAGYGYTF.

The chain couples TRBV6-4 to TRBJ2-1; 8 bases match TRBD2. Germline CDR1 MRHNA, CDR2 SNTAGT. This CDR3 region has 15 residues. Germline trimming cut 2 bases from V and 4 bases from J; bases unmatched to any gene: 4. CDR3 sequence: CASSDSSGEYNEQFF. The CDR3 DNA reads as TGTGCCAGCAGTGACAGTAGCGGGGAATACAATGAGCAGTTCTTC.

V and J are TRBV30 and TRBJ2-5, with D possibly TRBD2 on 5 matching bases. This CDR3 spans 13 amino acids. The germline gives CDR1 GTSNPN, CDR2 SVGIG (reference sequence). The germline V and J ends were trimmed by 0 bases and 3 bases, with 8 bases remaining between them. This CDR3 is CAWSVWEKETQYF. The CDR3 nucleotides read TGTGCCTGGAGTGTATGGGAGAAAGAGACCCAGTACTTC.

The rearrangement uses TRBV11-3 and TRBJ2-1; 8 nucleotides align to TRBD2. Germline V gene lookup returns CDR1 SGHNT and CDR2 YENEEA. Losses at the gene ends were 6 bases for V and 0 bases for J; bases not matched to a gene: 1. This CDR3 spans 14 amino acids. CDR3 sequence reads: CASSRGGSYNEQFF. The DNA for the CDR3 is TGTGCCAGCAGTCGGGGGGGCTCCTACAATGAGCAGTTCTTC. Using reference TRBV11-3 and TRBJ2-1 for the parts outside the CDR3, the full variable domain is EAGVVQSPRYKIIEKKQPVAFWCNPISGHNTLYWYLQNLGQGPELLIRYENEEAVDDSQLPKDRFSAERLKGVDSTLKIQPAELGDSAVYLCASSRGGSYNEQFFGPGTRLTVL.

The rearrangement uses TRBV3-1 (or the pseudogene TRBV3-2) and TRBJ1-4, with D possibly TRBD1 on 6 matching bases. Germline values: CDR1 LGHDT, CDR2 YNNKEL (reference sequence). The CDR3 runs to 16 residues. V gave up 3 bases and J gave up 7 bases, with 18 bases separating them. The CDR3 spells CASSHLNPGQLEKLFF. Written as DNA, the CDR3 is TGTGCCAGCAGCCACCTTAACCCCGGACAGCTTGAAAAACTGTTTTTT.